The 22 T cell receptor beta chains below come from one sample, sequenced in a study of cytomegalovirus exposure and HLA in healthy donors. The PCR contained 60 Vbeta and 13 Jbeta primers. The data were produced by immunoSEQ multiplex PCR, yet TCRdb's version contains in-frame clones alone and is incomplete. The profile shows some 100,000 clones, about 68% of them singletons. The sequenced material came from PBMCs. These receptor sequences come from a male donor in good health and CMV-seropositive.

The V and J genes are TRBV6-5 and TRBJ1-5; D remains ambiguous. The CDR3 is made up of 13 amino acids. The V end lost 6 bases, the J end lost 0 bases, and 6 bases lay between the germline ends. Germline values: CDR1 MNHEY, CDR2 SVGAGI. The CDR3 sequence: CASSASSNQPQHF. DNA for the CDR3: TGTGCCAGCAGCGCGAGTAGCAATCAGCCCCAGCATTTT.

CDR3 coding DNA: TGTGCCAGCAGTGTCGACAGGGTAAATACGCAGTATTTT. Protein product: CASSVDRVNTQYF. The chain joins TRBV2 to TRBJ2-3, with 7 nucleotides matching TRBD1. There are 13 residues in the CDR3. Germline loops: CDR1 SNHLY, CDR2 FYNNEI. V was clipped by 4 bases and J by 7 bases; unmatched bases: 5. Supplemented by reference TRBV2 and TRBJ2-3, the full variable domain reads EPEVTQTPSHQVTQMGQEVILRCVPISNHLYFYWYRQILGQKVEFLVSFYNNEISEKSEIFDDQFSVERPDGSNFTLKIRSTKLEDSAMYFCASSVDRVNTQYFGPGTRLTVL.

The genes are TRBV19 and TRBJ2-3, with 10 bases aligning to TRBD2. Germline V gene data show CDR1 as LNHDA and CDR2 as SQIVND (reference sequence). J gave up 7 bases and V 6 bases, and 7 bases lay outside the gene matches. The CDR3 is 14 residues long. CDR3 DNA: TGTGCCAGTAGAGATCTAGCGGGGGTGAATACGCAGTATTTT. Translation gives CASRDLAGVNTQYF.

CDR3 sequence: CASRQRTSSGANVLTF. The CDR3 DNA follows: TGTGCCAGTCGACAGAGGACCAGCTCTGGGGCCAACGTCCTGACTTTC. The rearrangement uses TRBV2 and TRBJ2-6, with D maybe TRBD1 (5 bases). CDR3 length equals 16 residues. Trimming removed 9 bases at V and 0 bases at J, with 15 bases between. Germline CDR1 is SNHLY and CDR2 is FYNNEI.

This rearrangement joins TRBV5-1 to TRBJ1-3; no firm D call. Between the trimmed V and J ends, which lost 1 base and 0 bases, there was a span of 11 bases. There are 16 residues in the CDR3. CDR1 and CDR2 from the germline V gene are SGHRS and YFSETQ. For the CDR3, the DNA is TGCGCCAGCAGCTTGTACAGACCCTCCTCTGGAAACACCATATATTTT. Protein: CASSLYRPSSGNTIYF.

This chain joins TRBV28 and TRBJ1-4; possibly TRBD1 for D (6 bases). V lost 4 bases and J 8 bases, leaving 14 bases between the germline ends. CDR1 MDHEN and CDR2 SYDVKM come from the germline V gene. The CDR3 runs to 14 residues. The CDR3 loop reads CASSWTASSEKLFF. CDR3 coding DNA: TGTGCCAGCAGTTGGACAGCCTCTAGCGAAAAACTGTTTTTT.

J is TRBJ1-4 and V is TRBV4-2; tentatively, D is TRBD1 (6 bases). Germline V gene sequence: CDR1 LGHNA, CDR2 YNFKEQ. V shed 1 base and J shed 4 bases, with 13 bases lying between them. The CDR3 length is 16 residues. The CDR3 is CASSQVIRTDNEKLFF. In nucleotides, the CDR3 is TGTGCCAGCAGCCAAGTCATTAGGACAGATAATGAAAAACTGTTTTTT.

This clone was seen only a few times. The rearrangement links TRBV5-6 to TRBJ2-5, with TRBD2 matching 8 bases. The CDR3 has 14 residues. After removal of 4 bases from V and 5 bases from J, the junction contained 7 bases not matched to a gene. Germline values: CDR1 SGHDT, CDR2 YYEEEE. CDR3: CASSPGGRAETQYF. The CDR3 DNA sequence: TGTGCCAGCAGCCCGGGGGGGCGGGCGGAGACCCAGTACTTC.

The chain joins TRBV29-1 to TRBJ2-2, with TRBD1 matching over 8 bases. Germline values: CDR1 SQVTM, CDR2 ANQGSEA. The CDR3 extends over 14 amino acids. V lost 7 bases and J lost 0; bases outside the gene matches: 4. CDR3 region: CSAQDRANTGELFF. For the CDR3, the DNA is TGCAGCGCCCAGGACAGGGCGAACACCGGGGAGCTGTTTTTT.

The rearrangement links TRBV7-8 to TRBJ2-2; TRBD2 matches 10 bases. This CDR3 spans 20 amino acids. V lost 4 bases to trimming and J lost 0 bases; unmatched junction nucleotides: 14. Looked up from germline, CDR1 is SGHVS and CDR2 is FQNEAQ. Written as DNA, the CDR3 is TGTGCCAGCAGCTCCAATAGCGGGGGGCCACAGCGGCCGAACACCGGGGAGCTGTTTTTT. Amino acid sequence: CASSSNSGGPQRPNTGELFF.

This clone was counted a few times. The rearrangement uses TRBV7-9 and TRBJ2-7; D gene ambiguous. This CDR3 has 12 residues. CDR1 and CDR2 from the germline V gene are SEHNR and FQNEAQ (reference sequence). Between the trimmed V and J ends, which lost 2 bases and 6 bases, there was a span of 8 bases. CDR3 amino acids: CASSLISPEQYF. The CDR3 DNA reads as TGTGCCAGCAGCTTAATATCTCCCGAGCAGTACTTC. The full variable domain, completed using reference TRBV7-9 and TRBJ2-7, is DTGVSQNPRHKITKRGQNVTFRCDPISEHNRLYWYRQTLGQGPEFLTYFQNEAQLEKSRLLSDRFSAERPKGSFSTLEIQRTEQGDSAMYLCASSLISPEQYFGPGTRLTVT.

V and J are TRBV27 and TRBJ2-3; 12 bases match TRBD2. The germline V gene encodes CDR1 MNHEY and CDR2 SMNVEV (reference sequence). This CDR3 is 15 amino acids long. V shed 5 bases and J 15 bases; nucleotides not matched to a gene: 15. The CDR3 sequence: CASSPYDDLAGGIYF. The CDR3 DNA reads as TGTGCCAGCAGTCCCTATGATGACCTAGCGGGGGGGATTTATTTT.

CDR3 in DNA: TGTGCCAGCAGCCAAGATACGGCTAGCGTTGAGCAGTACTTC. This translates into CASSQDTASVEQYF. The genes are TRBV14 and TRBJ2-7; perhaps TRBD2 as D (6 bases). Germline V gives CDR1 SGHDN, CDR2 FVKESK. V was clipped by 0 bases and J by 7 bases, with 13 bases between them. The CDR3 extends over 14 amino acids.

The chain couples TRBV11-3 to TRBJ2-5; 9 nucleotides agree with TRBD1. The germline V gene encodes CDR1 SGHNT and CDR2 YENEEA. This CDR3 is 14 amino acids long. The V segment lost 2 bases and the J segment 5 bases; nucleotides outside the gene matches: 3. DNA of the CDR3: TGTGCCAGCAGCTTACCGGGACAGGGCGAGACCCAGTACTTC. Protein sequence: CASSLPGQGETQYF.

This sequence joins TRBV7-2 and TRBJ1-6; 9 bases are shared with TRBD1. Germline V gene lookup returns CDR1 SGHTA and CDR2 FQGNSA. The CDR3 is 15 residues long. V lost 5 bases and J lost 5; bases outside the gene matches: 4. The CDR3 here is CASSIRTGDNSPLHF. The CDR3 DNA follows: TGTGCCAGCAGCATCCGGACAGGGGATAATTCACCCCTCCACTTT.

This chain uses TRBV9 with TRBJ1-2; D is ambiguous. This CDR3 region has 14 residues. The germline V gene has CDR1 SGDLS and CDR2 YYNGEE. V dropped 0 bases and J dropped 7 bases, with 13 bases sitting between them. CDR3 DNA sequence: TGTGCCAGCAGCGTAGGAGCCTTAGGGAGTGGCTACACCTTC. It translates to CASSVGALGSGYTF. The variable domain in full, with the rest retrieved from reference TRBV9 and TRBJ1-2, is DSGVTQTPKHLITATGQRVTLRCSPRSGDLSVYWYQQSLDQGLQFLIQYYNGEERAKGNILERFSAQQFPDLHSELNLSSLELGDSALYFCASSVGALGSGYTFGSGTRLTVV.

J is TRBJ1-6 and V is TRBV7-9; tentative D call: TRBD1 (5 bases). The length of the CDR3 is 14 residues. Germline V lookup: CDR1 SEHNR, CDR2 FQNEAQ (reference sequence). V was clipped by 5 bases and J by 5 bases, with 10 bases between them. The CDR3 DNA follows: TGTGCCAGCAGCCGGACATCAAATAATTCACCCCTCCACTTT. It specifies CASSRTSNNSPLHF.

The genes are TRBV19 and TRBJ1-6, with D possibly being TRBD1 (6 bases). CDR1 LNHDA and CDR2 SQIVND come from the germline V gene (reference sequence). Trimming took off 1 base at V and 0 bases at J, with 7 bases between the two ends. The CDR3 is 16 residues long. CDR3 protein: CASSIAGASYNSPLHF. CDR3 nucleotides: TGTGCCAGTAGTATAGCAGGGGCCTCCTATAATTCACCCCTCCACTTT.

This clone was recorded a few times. The genes are TRBV30 and TRBJ2-7, with TRBD2 as a possible D gene (5 bases). Germline CDR1 reads GTSNPN; CDR2 reads SVGIG (reference sequence). This CDR3 has 11 residues. Trimming pared 3 bases from V and 4 bases from J, leaving 7 bases between. Here the CDR3 reads CAWSIAYEQYF. For the CDR3, the DNA is TGTGCCTGGAGCATAGCGTACGAGCAGTACTTC.

This sequence joins TRBV29-1 and TRBJ2-3, with TRBD1 matching over 9 bases. CDR1 is SQVTM, CDR2 ANQGSEA, per germline. The V gene end was trimmed by 5 bases and the J gene end by 2 bases; junction bases not matched to a gene: 2. The CDR3 runs 13 residues. The CDR3 sequence is CSVRTGATDTQYF. The CDR3 DNA follows: TGCAGCGTTAGGACAGGGGCCACAGATACGCAGTATTTT.

This clone was counted a few times. The chain uses TRBV10-3 and TRBJ2-3, with a weak D call TRBD2 (5 bases). Trimming stripped 6 bases from V and 6 bases from J, with 19 bases between. Germline CDR1 is ENHRY and CDR2 is SYGVKD. This CDR3 has 15 residues. CDR3 loop: CAISAVGSDDDTQYF. In nucleotides, the CDR3 is TGTGCCATCAGCGCAGTAGGGAGTGATGACGATACGCAGTATTTT.

The chain links TRBV6-5 to TRBJ2-3; 8 nucleotides agree with TRBD1. Germline-derived CDR1 and CDR2 are MNHEY and SVGAGI. After removal of 5 bases from V and 5 bases from J, the junction contained 6 bases not matched to a gene. The CDR3 totals 14 residues. CDR3 sequence (DNA): TGTGCCAGCAGTAGGACAGGGAGTGGAGATACGCAGTATTTT. Encoded protein: CASSRTGSGDTQYF.